This T cell receptor beta chain emerged from a study of T-cell memory formation after mild COVID-19. Overall study context: Largely donor-specific sequence clusters came from two donors.

A few counts support this clonotype. TCRdb ran MiXCR on the 5' RACE reads and lists one entry per CDR3 protein. The sample lists some 440,000 distinct CDR3 sequences; nearly 25% were seen once. Germline loops: CDR1 SGHRS, CDR2 YFSETQ. The CDR3 spans 18 residues. V was trimmed by 0 bases and J by 3 bases, leaving 22 bases between them. This chain uses TRBV5-1 with TRBJ2-7; D may match TRBD1 or TRBD2 (6 bases each). This TCR was sampled from an adult woman who had mild COVID-19 (a few samples of this study predate the infection). Cell type and time point are not known. The sample consisted of PBMCs or a T cell subset sorted from them (not recorded which). The chain's CDR3 is CASSLGPPGAEDLYEQYF. CDR3 coding DNA: TGCGCCAGCAGCTTGGGTCCCCCGGGGGCGGAAGACCTCTACGAGCAGTACTTC.